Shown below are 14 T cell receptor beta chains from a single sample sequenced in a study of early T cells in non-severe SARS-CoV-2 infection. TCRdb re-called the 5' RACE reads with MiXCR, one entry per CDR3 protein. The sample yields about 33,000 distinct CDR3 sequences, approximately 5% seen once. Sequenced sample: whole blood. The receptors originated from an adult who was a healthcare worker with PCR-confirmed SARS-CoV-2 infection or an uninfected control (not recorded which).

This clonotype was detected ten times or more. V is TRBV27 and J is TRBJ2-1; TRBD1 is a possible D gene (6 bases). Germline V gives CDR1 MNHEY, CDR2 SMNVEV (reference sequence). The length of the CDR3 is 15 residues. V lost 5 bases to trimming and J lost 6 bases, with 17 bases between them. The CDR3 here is CASSRIRDKGNEQFF. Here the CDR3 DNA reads TGTGCCAGCAGTCGCATCCGGGACAAGGGCAATGAGCAGTTCTTC.

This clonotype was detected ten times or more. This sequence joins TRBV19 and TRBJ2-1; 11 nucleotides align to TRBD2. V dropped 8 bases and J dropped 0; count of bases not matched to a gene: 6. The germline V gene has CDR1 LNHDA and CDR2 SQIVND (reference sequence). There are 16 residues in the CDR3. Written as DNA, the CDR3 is TGTGCCAGTGGAACCACTAGCGGGAGCTCCTACAATGAGCAGTTCTTC. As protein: CASGTTSGSSYNEQFF. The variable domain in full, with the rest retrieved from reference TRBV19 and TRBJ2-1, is DGGITQSPKYLFRKEGQNVTLSCEQNLNHDAMYWYRQDPGQGLRLIYYSQIVNDFQKGDIAEGYSVSREKKESFPLTVTSAQKNPTAFYLCASGTTSGSSYNEQFFGPGTRLTVL.

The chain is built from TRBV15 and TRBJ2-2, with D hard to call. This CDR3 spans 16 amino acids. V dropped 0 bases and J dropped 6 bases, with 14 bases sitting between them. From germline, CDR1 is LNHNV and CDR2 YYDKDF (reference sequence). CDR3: CATSRDFTLPAGELFF. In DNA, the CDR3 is TGTGCCACCAGCAGAGATTTCACGCTCCCGGCCGGGGAGCTGTTTTTT.

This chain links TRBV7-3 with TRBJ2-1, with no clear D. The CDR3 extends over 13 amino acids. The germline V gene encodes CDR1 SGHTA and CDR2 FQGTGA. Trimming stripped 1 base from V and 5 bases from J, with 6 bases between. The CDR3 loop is CASSLNMNNEQFF. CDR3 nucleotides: TGTGCCAGCAGCTTAAACATGAACAATGAGCAGTTCTTC.

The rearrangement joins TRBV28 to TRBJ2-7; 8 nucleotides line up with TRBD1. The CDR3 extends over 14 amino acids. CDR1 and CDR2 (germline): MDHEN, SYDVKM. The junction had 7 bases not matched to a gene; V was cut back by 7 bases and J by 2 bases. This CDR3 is CASKTKQGAYEQYV. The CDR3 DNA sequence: TGTGCCAGCAAAACCAAACAGGGGGCCTACGAGCAGTACGTC.

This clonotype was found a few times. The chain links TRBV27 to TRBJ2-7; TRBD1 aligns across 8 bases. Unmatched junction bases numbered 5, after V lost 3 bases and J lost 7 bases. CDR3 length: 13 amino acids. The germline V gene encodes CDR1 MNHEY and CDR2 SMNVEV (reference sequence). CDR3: CASSFSGGGEQYV. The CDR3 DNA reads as TGTGCCAGCAGTTTCTCAGGGGGCGGGGAGCAGTACGTC.

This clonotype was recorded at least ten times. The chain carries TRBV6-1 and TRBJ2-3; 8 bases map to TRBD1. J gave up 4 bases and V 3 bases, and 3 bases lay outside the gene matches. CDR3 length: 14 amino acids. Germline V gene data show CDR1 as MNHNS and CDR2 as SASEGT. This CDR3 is CASSEAGGADTQYF. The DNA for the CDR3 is TGTGCCAGCAGTGAGGCAGGGGGCGCAGATACGCAGTATTTT.

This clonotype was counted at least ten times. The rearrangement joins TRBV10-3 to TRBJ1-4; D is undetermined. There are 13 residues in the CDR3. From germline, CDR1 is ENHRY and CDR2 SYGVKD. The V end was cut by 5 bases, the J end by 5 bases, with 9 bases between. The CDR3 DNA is TGTGCCATCAGTCCCAGTGGGAATGAAAAACTGTTTTTT. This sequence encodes CAISPSGNEKLFF.

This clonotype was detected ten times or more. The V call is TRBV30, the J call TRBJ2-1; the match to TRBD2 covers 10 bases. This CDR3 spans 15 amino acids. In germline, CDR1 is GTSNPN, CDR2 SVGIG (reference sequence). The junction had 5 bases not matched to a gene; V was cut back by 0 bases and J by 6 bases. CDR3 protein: CAWSVTAGGFNEQFF. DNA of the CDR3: TGTGCCTGGAGTGTAACAGCGGGAGGGTTCAATGAGCAGTTCTTC. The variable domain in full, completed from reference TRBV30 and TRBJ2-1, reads SQTIHQWPATLVQPVGSPLSLECTVEGTSNPNLYWYRQAAGRGLQLLFYSVGIGQISSEVPQNLSASRPQDRQFILSSKKLLLSDSGFYLCAWSVTAGGFNEQFFGPGTRLTVL.

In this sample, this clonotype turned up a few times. The CDR3 spells CASSLHSRAKQYF. CDR3 DNA: TGTGCCAGCAGCTTACATAGTAGGGCTAAGCAGTACTTC. This rearrangement joins TRBV11-2 to TRBJ2-7; D uncertain. Trimming pared 2 bases from V and 8 bases from J, leaving 13 bases between. CDR3 length: 13 amino acids. CDR1 SGHAT and CDR2 FQNNGV come from the germline V gene.

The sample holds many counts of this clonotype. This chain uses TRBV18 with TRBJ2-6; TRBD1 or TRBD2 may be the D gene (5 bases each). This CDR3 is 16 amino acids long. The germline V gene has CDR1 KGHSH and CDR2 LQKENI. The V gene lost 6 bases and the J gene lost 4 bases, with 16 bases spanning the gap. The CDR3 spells CASSPNTGPGANVLTF. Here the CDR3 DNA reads TGTGCCAGCTCCCCTAATACGGGGCCCGGGGCCAACGTCCTGACTTTC.

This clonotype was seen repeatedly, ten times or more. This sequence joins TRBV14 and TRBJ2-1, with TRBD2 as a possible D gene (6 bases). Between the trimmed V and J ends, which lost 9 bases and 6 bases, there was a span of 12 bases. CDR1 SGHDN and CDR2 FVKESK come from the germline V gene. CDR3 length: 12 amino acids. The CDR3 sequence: CASKGLSNEQFF. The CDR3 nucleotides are TGTGCCAGTAAAGGACTATCCAATGAGCAGTTCTTC.

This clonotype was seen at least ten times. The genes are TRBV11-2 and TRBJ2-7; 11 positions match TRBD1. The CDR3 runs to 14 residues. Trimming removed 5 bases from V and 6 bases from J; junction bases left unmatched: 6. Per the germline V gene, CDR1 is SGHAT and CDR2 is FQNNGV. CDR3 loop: CASSQSGTGGEQYV. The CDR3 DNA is TGTGCCAGCAGCCAATCTGGGACAGGGGGCGAGCAGTACGTC.

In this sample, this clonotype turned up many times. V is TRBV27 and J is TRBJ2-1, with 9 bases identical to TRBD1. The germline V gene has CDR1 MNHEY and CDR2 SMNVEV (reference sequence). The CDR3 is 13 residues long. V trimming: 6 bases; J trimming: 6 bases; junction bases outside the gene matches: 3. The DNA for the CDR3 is TGTGCCAGCAGCAAGGACAGGGGCAATGAGCAGTTCTTC. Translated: CASSKDRGNEQFF.